This paragraph reports one TCR beta chain. Its cognate antigen is unknown. The data are from a study of CD8+ T cells in alopecia areata. Overall study context: Oral tofacitinib (5 to 10 mg twice daily) was administered to treated patients.

V gave up 1 base and J gave up 7 bases; unmatched junction bases: 6. Germline lookup yields CDR1 MGHRA and CDR2 YSYEKL. The CDR3 runs 14 residues. RNA extraction was followed by reverse transcription into cDNA, which acted as the sequencing template. The protocol was immunoSEQ multiplex PCR, while the TCRdb copy is restricted to in-frame clones and leaves out a portion. There are some 99,000 clones in the sample; roughly 64% occur only once, and about a sixth lies in the top ten. The treatment here: oral pan-JAK inhibitor, 5-10 mg twice daily. Samples from alopecia areata patients were lesional scalp punch biopsies and peripheral blood. Sorting of CD4+ and CD8+ T cells was performed on PBMCs. Overall study findings and caveats: While tofacitinib was given, many expanded lesional clones persisted in scalp and blood.

Sequencing was performed on CD8+ T cells sorted from blood, taken at week 4, from a patient treated with tofacitinib. The chain has TRBV4-1 and TRBJ2-7; 8 positions match TRBD2. The sequence was obtained from a human donor with alopecia areata. CDR3 nucleotides: TGCGCCAGCAGCCAAGTCGGACTAGCTCGTGAGCAGTACTTC. This codes for CASSQVGLAREQYF.